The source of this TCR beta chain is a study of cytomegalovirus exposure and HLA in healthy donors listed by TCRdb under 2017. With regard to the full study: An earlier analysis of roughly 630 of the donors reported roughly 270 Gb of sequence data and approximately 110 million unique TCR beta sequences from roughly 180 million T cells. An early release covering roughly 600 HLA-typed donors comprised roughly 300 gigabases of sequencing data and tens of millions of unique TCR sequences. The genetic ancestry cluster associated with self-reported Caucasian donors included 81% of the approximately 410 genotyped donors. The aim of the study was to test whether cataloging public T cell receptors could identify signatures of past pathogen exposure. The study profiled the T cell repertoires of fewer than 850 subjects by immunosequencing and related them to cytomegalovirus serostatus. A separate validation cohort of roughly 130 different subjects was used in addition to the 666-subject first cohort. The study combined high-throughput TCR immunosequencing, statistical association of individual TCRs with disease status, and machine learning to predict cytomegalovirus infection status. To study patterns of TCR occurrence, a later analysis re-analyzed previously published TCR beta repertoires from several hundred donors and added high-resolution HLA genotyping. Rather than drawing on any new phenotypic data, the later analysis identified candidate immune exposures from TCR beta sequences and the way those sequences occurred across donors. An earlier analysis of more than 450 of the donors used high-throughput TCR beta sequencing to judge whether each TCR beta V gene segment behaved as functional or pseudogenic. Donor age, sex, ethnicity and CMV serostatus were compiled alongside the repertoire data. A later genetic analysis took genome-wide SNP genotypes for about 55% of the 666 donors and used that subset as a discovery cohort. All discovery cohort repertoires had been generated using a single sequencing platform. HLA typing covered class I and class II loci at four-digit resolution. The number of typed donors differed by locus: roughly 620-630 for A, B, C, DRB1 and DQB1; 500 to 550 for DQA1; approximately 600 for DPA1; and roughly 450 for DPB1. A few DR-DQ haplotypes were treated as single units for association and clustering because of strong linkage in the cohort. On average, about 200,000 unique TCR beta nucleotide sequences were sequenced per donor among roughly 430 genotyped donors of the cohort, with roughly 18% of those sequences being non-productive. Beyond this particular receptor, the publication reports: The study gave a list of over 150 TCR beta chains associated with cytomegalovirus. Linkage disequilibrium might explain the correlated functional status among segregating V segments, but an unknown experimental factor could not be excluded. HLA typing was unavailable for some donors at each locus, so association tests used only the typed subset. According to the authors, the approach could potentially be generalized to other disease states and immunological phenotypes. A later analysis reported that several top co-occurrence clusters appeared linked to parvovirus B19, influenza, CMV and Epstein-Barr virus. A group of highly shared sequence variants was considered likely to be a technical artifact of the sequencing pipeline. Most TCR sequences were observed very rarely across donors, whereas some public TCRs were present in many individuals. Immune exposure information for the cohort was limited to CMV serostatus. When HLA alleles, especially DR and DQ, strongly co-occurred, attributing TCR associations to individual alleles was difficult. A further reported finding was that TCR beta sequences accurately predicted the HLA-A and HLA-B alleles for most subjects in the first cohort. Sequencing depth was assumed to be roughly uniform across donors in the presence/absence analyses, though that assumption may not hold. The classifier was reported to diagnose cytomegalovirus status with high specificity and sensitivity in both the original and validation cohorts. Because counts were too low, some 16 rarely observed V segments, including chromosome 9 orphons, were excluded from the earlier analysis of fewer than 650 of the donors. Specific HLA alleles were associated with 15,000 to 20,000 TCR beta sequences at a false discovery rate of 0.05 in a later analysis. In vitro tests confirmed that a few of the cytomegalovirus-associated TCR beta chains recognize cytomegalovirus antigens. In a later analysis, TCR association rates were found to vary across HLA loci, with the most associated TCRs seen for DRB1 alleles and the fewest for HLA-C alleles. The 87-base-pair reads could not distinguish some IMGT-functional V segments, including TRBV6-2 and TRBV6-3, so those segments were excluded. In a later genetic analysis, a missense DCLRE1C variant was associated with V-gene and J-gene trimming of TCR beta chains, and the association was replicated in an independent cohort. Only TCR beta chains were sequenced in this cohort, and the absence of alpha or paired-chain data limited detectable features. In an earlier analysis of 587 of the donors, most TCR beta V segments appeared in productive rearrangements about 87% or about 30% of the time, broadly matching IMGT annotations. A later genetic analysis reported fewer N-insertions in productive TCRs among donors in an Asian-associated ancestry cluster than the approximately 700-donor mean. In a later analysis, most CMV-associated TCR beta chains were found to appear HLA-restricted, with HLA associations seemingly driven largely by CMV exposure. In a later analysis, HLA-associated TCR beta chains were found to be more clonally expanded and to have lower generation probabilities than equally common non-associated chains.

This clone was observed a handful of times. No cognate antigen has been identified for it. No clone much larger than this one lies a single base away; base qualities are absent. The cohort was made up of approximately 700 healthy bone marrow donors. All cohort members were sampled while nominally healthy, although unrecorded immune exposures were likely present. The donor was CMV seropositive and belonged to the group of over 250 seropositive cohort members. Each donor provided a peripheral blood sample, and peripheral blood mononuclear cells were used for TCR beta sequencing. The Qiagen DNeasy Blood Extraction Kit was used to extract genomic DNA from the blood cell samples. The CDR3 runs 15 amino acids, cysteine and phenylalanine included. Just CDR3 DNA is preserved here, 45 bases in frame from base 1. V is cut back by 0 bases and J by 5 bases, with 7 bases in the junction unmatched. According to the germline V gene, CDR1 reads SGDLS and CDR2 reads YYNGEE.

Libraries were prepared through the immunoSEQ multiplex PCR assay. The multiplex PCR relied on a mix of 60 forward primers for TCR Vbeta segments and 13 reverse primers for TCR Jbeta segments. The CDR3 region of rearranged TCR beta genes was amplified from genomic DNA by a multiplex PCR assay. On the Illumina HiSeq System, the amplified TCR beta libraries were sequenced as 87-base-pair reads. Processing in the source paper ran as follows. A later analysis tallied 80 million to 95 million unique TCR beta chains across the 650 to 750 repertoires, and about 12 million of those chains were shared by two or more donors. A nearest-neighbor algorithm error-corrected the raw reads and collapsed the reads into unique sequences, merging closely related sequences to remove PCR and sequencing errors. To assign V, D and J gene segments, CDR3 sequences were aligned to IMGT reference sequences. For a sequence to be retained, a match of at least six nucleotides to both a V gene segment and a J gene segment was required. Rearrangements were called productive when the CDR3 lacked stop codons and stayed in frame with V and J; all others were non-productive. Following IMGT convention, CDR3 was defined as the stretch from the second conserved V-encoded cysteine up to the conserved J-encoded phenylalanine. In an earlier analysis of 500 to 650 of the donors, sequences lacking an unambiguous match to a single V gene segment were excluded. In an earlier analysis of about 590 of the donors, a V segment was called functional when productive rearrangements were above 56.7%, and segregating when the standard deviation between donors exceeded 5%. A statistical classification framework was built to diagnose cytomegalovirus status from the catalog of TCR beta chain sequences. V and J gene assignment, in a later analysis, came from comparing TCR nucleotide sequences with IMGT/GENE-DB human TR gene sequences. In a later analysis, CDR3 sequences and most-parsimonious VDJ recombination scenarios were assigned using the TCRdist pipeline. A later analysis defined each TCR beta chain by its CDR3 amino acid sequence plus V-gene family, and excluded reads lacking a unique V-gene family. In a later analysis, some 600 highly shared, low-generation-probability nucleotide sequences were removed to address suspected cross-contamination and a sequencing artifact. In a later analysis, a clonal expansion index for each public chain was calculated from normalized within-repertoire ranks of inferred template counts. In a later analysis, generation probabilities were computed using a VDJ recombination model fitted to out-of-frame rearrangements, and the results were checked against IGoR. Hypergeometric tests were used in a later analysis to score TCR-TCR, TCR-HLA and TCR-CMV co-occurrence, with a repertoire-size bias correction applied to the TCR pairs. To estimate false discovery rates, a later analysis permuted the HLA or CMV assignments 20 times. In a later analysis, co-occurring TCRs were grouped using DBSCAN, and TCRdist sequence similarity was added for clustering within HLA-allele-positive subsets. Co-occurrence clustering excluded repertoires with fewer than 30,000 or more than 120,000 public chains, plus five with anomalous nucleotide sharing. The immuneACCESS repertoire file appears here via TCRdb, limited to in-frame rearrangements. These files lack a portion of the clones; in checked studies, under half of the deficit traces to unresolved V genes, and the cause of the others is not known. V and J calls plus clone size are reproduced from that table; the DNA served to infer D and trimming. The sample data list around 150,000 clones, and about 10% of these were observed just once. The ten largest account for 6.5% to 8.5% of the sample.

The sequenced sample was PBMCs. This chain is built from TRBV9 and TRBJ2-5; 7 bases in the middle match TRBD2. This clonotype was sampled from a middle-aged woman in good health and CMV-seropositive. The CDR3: CASSVAVGGGETQYF. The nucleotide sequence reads TGTGCCAGCAGCGTAGCGGTGGGGGGAGGGGAGACCCAGTACTTC.